This TCR beta chain was found in a study of cytomegalovirus exposure and HLA in healthy donors. Primers included in the PCR were 60 Vbeta and 13 Jbeta primers. Here immunoSEQ multiplex PCR was the method, and the copy in TCRdb shows in-frame clones only, minus some. This table has 150,000 to 200,000 clones, around 86% appearing once. Findings of the study overall: With DRB1 most and HLA-C fewest, TCR association rates differed between HLA loci in a later analysis.

To note about this clone: What it recognizes is unknown.

Sequenced input: PBMCs. This TCR was recovered from a woman aged 18 to 35 in good health and CMV-seronegative.

CDR3 coding DNA: TGTGCCAGCAGTCTAGCTGAGGGTGTCTATGGCTACACCTTC. As protein: CASSLAEGVYGYTF. The chain is built from TRBV7-9 and TRBJ1-2; D unresolved. V was cut by 6 bases and J by 4 bases, with 15 bases left in between. The CDR3 totals 14 residues. Germline CDR1 SEHNR, CDR2 FQNEAQ (reference sequence). Drawing the rest from reference TRBV7-9 and TRBJ1-2, the complete variable domain is DTGVSQNPRHKITKRGQNVTFRCDPISEHNRLYWYRQTLGQGPEFLTYFQNEAQLEKSRLLSDRFSAERPKGSFSTLEIQRTEQGDSAMYLCASSLAEGVYGYTFGSGTRLTVV.